Listed below are T cell receptor beta chains from one sample, sequenced in a study of blood T cell repertoires in COVID-19. Libraries were prepared by immunoSEQ multiplex PCR; TCRdb keeps only in-frame clonotypes and omits some of them. Of about 340,000 clones in the sample, around four fifths were seen once. Input material: peripheral blood. These receptor sequences come from a man younger than 45 with active or convalescent COVID-19. Each CDR3 is given with its conserved first and last residue. A D gene is named only where the DNA matches it firmly. A row's size may be missing; if present it is once, few, many or a size class.

15	-	TRBV5-1	-	TRBJ1-1	CASSQQGLRRTEAFF	TGCGCCAGCAGCCAGCAGGGGTTACGAAGGACTGAAGCTTTCTTT
15	-	TRBV11-2	-	TRBJ2-7	CASSLVPGHVYEQYF	TGTGCCAGCAGCTTAGTCCCCGGTCACGTCTACGAGCAGTACTTC
16	-	TRBV5-1	TRBD2	TRBJ2-1	CASSGYLAGGDNEQFF	TGCGCCAGCAGCGGTTACCTAGCGGGAGGAGACAATGAGCAGTTCTTC
13	-	TRBV7-2	-	TRBJ1-4	CASSLSGNGKLFF	TGTGCCAGCAGCTTATCAGGGAACGGAAAACTGTTTTTT
14	few	TRBV13	-	TRBJ2-5	CASSRRGAQETQYF	TGTGCCAGCAGTCGTCGGGGGGCCCAAGAGACCCAGTACTTC
13	-	TRBV15	-	TRBJ1-2	CATSRDIQDGYTF	TGTGCCACCAGCAGAGATATACAGGATGGCTACACCTTC
14	-	TRBV25-1	-	TRBJ2-7	CASSEAGHRDEQYF	TGTGCCAGCAGTGAAGCCGGTCACAGGGACGAGCAGTACTTC
17	-	TRBV7-2	TRBD2	TRBJ2-1	CASSLRVLAGIYNEQFF	TGTGCCAGCAGCTTGAGGGTACTAGCGGGAATCTACAATGAGCAGTTCTTC
16	few	TRBV7-9	TRBD1	TRBJ2-5	CASSDYGTGAQETQYF	TGTGCCAGCAGCGATTATGGGACAGGGGCACAAGAGACCCAGTACTTC
12	-	TRBV19	-	TRBJ1-1	CASSIGGGEAFF	TGTGCCAGTAGTATAGGTGGAGGGGAAGCTTTCTTT
14	-	TRBV20-1	-	TRBJ2-7	CSASVQGTKTEQYF	TGCAGTGCTAGTGTTCAGGGGACAAAAACCGAGCAGTACTTC
18	-	TRBV19	TRBD1	TRBJ2-3	CASRRGGLGQGHADTQYF	TGTGCCAGTAGAAGAGGAGGGTTGGGACAGGGACATGCAGATACGCAGTATTTT
12	-	TRBV15	-	TRBJ2-5	CATSSPGVFQYF	TGTGCCACCAGCTCTCCCGGGGTATTCCAGTACTTC
16	-	TRBV3-1/TRBV3-2	-	TRBJ2-2	CASSQGHFTNTGELFF	TGTGCCAGCAGCCAAGGACACTTCACCAACACCGGGGAGCTGTTTTTT
14	-	TRBV21-1	-	TRBJ1-2	CASSKTTGLYGYTF	TGTGCCAGCAGCAAGACGACAGGGCTTTATGGCTACACCTTC
14	-	TRBV25-1	-	TRBJ1-2	CASSEFGEVRGYTF	TGTGCCAGCAGTGAATTCGGGGAGGTAAGAGGCTACACCTTC
14	-	TRBV19	TRBD2	TRBJ2-3	CASMGLAVTDTQYF	TGTGCCAGCATGGGACTAGCGGTCACAGATACGCAGTATTTT
13	-	TRBV28	-	TRBJ1-2	CASPLPPKYGYTF	TGTGCCAGCCCTCTCCCCCCTAAGTATGGCTACACCTTC